Presented here are 10 T cell receptor beta chains from one specimen sequenced in a study of tumor and adjacent non-tumor tissue in lung cancer. TCRbeta libraries were built with three rounds of nested PCR, modified from ARM-PCR. From the multiplex PCR reads, TCRdb called clonotypes with MiXCR, one entry per CDR3 protein. Of 81,000 or so distinct CDR3 sequences in the sample, approximately 81% are singletons; the top ten hold approximately 51%. No cell sorting was done before RNA was extracted from the tissue. More than 3 cm separated this lung sample from the edge of the tumor. The sequencing sample was made of distant non-tumor lung tissue. These receptors were collected from a man between 60 and 75 years old with non-small cell lung cancer.

J is TRBJ2-3 and V is TRBV10-1, with D tentatively TRBD2 (5 bases). This CDR3 is 13 amino acids long. The V gene lost 5 bases and the J gene lost 11 bases, with 17 bases spanning the gap. CDR1 is WNHNN and CDR2 is SYGVQD in the germline V gene (reference sequence). CDR3 nucleotide sequence: TGCGCCAGCAGTCAGCGGCCCACATATAAGCAGTATTTT. As protein: CASSQRPTYKQYF.

This clonotype was detected many times. The chain uses TRBV10-1 and TRBJ2-7; D remains ambiguous. Germline V gene lookup returns CDR1 WNHNN and CDR2 SYGVQD (reference sequence). The CDR3 is made up of 12 amino acids. Trimming removed 4 bases from V and 8 bases from J, with 12 bases in between. CDR3 bases: TGCGCCAGCAGTGGACCCGGCGGCAAGCAGTACTTC. Translated, it gives CASSGPGGKQYF.

In regard to this clonotype: A much larger clone is a single base away; this may be a read error. The chain employs TRBV5-1 and TRBJ1-6; unclear D gene. The V gene lost 4 bases and the J gene lost 14 bases, with 16 bases spanning the gap. The CDR3 loop spans 13 amino acids. Germline V gene data show CDR1 as SGHRS and CDR2 as YFSETQ. For the CDR3, the DNA is TGCGCCAGCAGCCCGGGGTCAGTGTTCACCCTCCACTTT. This encodes CASSPGSVFTLHF.

The chain carries TRBV6-5 and TRBJ2-6; TRBD2 matches at 10 bases. This CDR3 contains 17 residues. Germline V gene sequence: CDR1 MNHEY, CDR2 SVGAGI. J gave up 5 bases and V 6 bases, and 10 bases lay outside the gene matches. This CDR3 is CASSLAGAGSRANVLTF. DNA of the CDR3: TGTGCCAGCAGCCTAGCGGGAGCCGGTTCTAGGGCCAACGTCCTGACTTTC.

Comments on this clonotype: This sequence may be a read error, since a much larger clone differs from it by one base. V and J are TRBV14 and TRBJ2-5; maybe TRBD1 (6 bases). Deletions cut 1 base from V and 4 bases from J, with 10 bases between. The germline V gene encodes CDR1 SGHDN and CDR2 FVKESK. This CDR3 comprises 14 residues. This CDR3 reads CASSQVTRGETQYF. The DNA of the CDR3 is TGTGCCAGCAGCCAAGTAACCAGGGGAGAGACCCAGTACTTC.

This clonotype turned up a few times. The gene calls are TRBV11-3 and TRBJ2-5; the D is unclear. V was pared by 0 bases and J by 0 bases, with 5 bases between. The CDR3 consists of 14 residues. From germline, CDR1 is SGHNT and CDR2 YENEEA. The CDR3 DNA reads as TGTGCCAGCAGCTTAGATATGGACCAAGAGACCCAGTACTTC. Amino acid sequence: CASSLDMDQETQYF.

With respect to this clonotype: Here the CDR3 omits its conserved ending phenylalanine or tryptophan, so a read error is the likely source. This CDR3 reads CTSSYSYGNTEAFL. The CDR3 DNA sequence: TGTACCAGCAGTTACTCCTACGGGAACACTGAAGCTTTCCTT. The chain joins TRBV6-2 or TRBV6-3 to TRBJ1-1, with unresolved D. The CDR3 contains 14 residues. Germline values: CDR1 MNHEY, CDR2 SVGEGT.

In regard to this clonotype: At one boundary the junction diverges from the germline segment, which might be a read error. The chain joins TRBV5-1 to TRBJ2-2, with D hard to call. Germline CDR1 SGHRS, CDR2 YFSETQ. The CDR3 has 14 amino acids. The CDR3 sequence is CASRSWASGRELFF. In nucleotides, the CDR3 is TGTGCCAGCAGGTCCTGGGCCAGTGGACGGGAGCTGTTTTTT.

Concerning this clonotype itself: Here the CDR3 omits its conserved ending phenylalanine or tryptophan, so a read error is the likely source. J is TRBJ2-3 and V is TRBV7-2; D gene ambiguous. V lost 5 bases, J lost 5 bases, and 8 bases lay in between. The CDR3 extends over 12 amino acids. Germline values: CDR1 SGHTA, CDR2 FQGNSA. The CDR3 region is CASSTVEDTQYS. The CDR3 region has the DNA TGTGCCAGCAGCACAGTGGAAGATACGCAGTATTCT.

The rearrangement links TRBV4-2 to TRBJ2-3; 9 bases map to TRBD2. The CDR3 consists of 16 residues. From germline, CDR1 is LGHNA and CDR2 YNFKEQ. V dropped 2 bases and J dropped 2; count of bases not matched to a gene: 5. CDR3 bases: TGTGCCAGCAGCCAATGGACTAGCGTCGACACAGATACGCAGTATTTT. It yields the protein CASSQWTSVDTDTQYF.